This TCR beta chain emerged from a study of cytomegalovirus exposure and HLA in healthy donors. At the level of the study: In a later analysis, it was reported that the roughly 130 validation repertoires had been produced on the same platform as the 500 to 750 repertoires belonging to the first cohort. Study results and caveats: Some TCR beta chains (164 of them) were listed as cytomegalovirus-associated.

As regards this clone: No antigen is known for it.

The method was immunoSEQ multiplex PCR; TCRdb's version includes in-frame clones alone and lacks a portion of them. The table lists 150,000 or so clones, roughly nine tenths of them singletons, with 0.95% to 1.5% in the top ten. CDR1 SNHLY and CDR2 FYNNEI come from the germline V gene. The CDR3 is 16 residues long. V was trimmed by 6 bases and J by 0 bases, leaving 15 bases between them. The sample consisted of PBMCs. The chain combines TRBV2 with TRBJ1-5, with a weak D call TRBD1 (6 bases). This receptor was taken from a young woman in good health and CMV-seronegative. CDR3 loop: CASRADSFSSNQPQHF. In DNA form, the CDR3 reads TGTGCCAGCAGGGCGGACAGTTTCTCTAGCAATCAGCCCCAGCATTTT. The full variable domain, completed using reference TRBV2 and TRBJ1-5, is EPEVTQTPSHQVTQMGQEVILRCVPISNHLYFYWYRQILGQKVEFLVSFYNNEISEKSEIFDDQFSVERPDGSNFTLKIRSTKLEDSAMYFCASRADSFSSNQPQHFGDGTRLSIL.